The entry that follows covers one T cell receptor beta chain sequence. Antigen: not known. Using immunoSEQ multiplex PCR, the repertoire was profiled, and TCRdb retains in-frame clones only, with some absent. The sample shows about 1 million clones, about three quarters of them seen only once. The data belong to a study of shared clonotypes between healthy human individuals. It was into CD45RA+ naive and CD45RA-negative memory subsets that the CD4+ cells were split. Study-level results: The study drew on few donors, limiting represented genetic and exposure-history diversity.

Germline V CDR1 and CDR2: SEHNR, FQNEAQ (reference sequence). The CDR3 spans 15 residues. J gave up 1 base and V 5 bases, and 6 bases lay outside the gene matches. The TCR was taken from a man younger than 30 in good health. The specimen sequenced was memory CD4+ T cells sorted from blood. Noted subset: CD45RA-negative fraction. This chain joins TRBV7-9 and TRBJ2-7; 9 bases match TRBD1. CDR3 sequence: CASSPGTGWSYEQYF. CDR3 DNA sequence: TGTGCCAGCAGCCCAGGGACAGGGTGGTCCTACGAGCAGTACTTC.